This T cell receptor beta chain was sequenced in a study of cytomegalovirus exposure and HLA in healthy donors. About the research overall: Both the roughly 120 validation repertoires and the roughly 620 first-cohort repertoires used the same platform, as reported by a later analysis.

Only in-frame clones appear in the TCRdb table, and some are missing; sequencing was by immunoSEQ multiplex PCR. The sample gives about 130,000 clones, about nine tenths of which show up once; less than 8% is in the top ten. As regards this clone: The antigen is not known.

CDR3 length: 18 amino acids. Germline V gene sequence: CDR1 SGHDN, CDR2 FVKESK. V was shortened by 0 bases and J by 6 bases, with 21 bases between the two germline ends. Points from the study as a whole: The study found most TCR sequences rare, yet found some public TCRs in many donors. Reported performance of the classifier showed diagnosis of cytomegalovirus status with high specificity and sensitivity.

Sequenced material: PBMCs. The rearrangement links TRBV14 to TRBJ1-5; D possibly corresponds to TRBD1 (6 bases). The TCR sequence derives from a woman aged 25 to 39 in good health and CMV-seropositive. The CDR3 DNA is TGTGCCAGCAGCCAAGATAACCTTGGACAGAGAAAGGGTCAGCCCCAGCATTTT. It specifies CASSQDNLGQRKGQPQHF.